This T cell receptor beta chain was captured in a study of blood T cell repertoires in COVID-19. Trimming at V came to 4 bases and at J to 13 bases, leaving 14 bases not matched to a gene. The CDR3 extends over 14 amino acids. The germline CDR1 and CDR2 sequences are SQVTM and ANQGSEA. Per the authors' pipeline: Nucleated cell counts were estimated from reference gene primer amplification. Using immunoSEQ multiplex PCR, the repertoire was profiled, and TCRdb retains in-frame clones only, with some absent. Clonal size and the V and J genes are those of that table, whereas D and trimming came from the DNA. The sample records about 260,000 clones, approximately 83% being singletons. This clone is a singleton in its sample.

The receptor was isolated from a woman in her 50s who had recovered from COVID-19. Material for sequencing was peripheral blood. This chain connects TRBV29-1 to TRBJ2-2; 8 bases align to TRBD1. The CDR3: CSVGSWQGARGLFF. In DNA, the CDR3 is TGCAGCGTTGGGTCGTGGCAGGGGGCCCGGGGGCTGTTTTTT.